One and the same sample provided the 7 T cell receptor beta chains below, sequenced in a study of cytomegalovirus exposure and HLA in healthy donors. Primers: 60 Vbeta forward and 13 Jbeta reverse. TCRdb's copy holds only in-frame clones and misses some; the assay was immunoSEQ multiplex PCR. The table has 80,000 to 130,000 clones, 75% to 85% seen once. Source material: PBMCs. The receptors come from a woman younger than 35 in good health and CMV-seronegative.

V is TRBV6-1 and J is TRBJ1-2; possibly TRBD1 for D (6 bases). Germline V gives CDR1 MNHNS, CDR2 SASEGT. The CDR3 length is 15 residues. Trimming took off 4 bases at V and 2 bases at J, with 14 bases between the two ends. CDR3 nucleotides: TGTGCCAGCAGTGTTAACATTGACAGGAACTATGGCTACACCTTC. The encoded protein is CASSVNIDRNYGYTF.

The sample holds one count of this clone. This chain uses TRBV29-1 with TRBJ2-2, with D maybe TRBD2 (6 bases). This CDR3 is 13 amino acids long. V shed 4 bases and J shed 4 bases, with 10 bases lying between them. Germline V CDR1 and CDR2: SQVTM, ANQGSEA. CDR3 nucleotide sequence: TGCAGCGTTGGGACTACTGGCACCGGGGAGCTGTTTTTT. Translating gives CSVGTTGTGELFF.

This chain links TRBV6-5 with TRBJ2-5; D gene uncertain. The J call may be incorrect, as the DNA end agrees better with TRBJ2-7. CDR1 is MNHEY, CDR2 SVGAGI, per germline. The CDR3 extends over 13 amino acids. The CDR3 bases are TGTGCCAGCAGTTACTCCAGACAATACGAGCAGTACTTC. Translation gives CASSYSRQYEQYF.

V is TRBV30 and J is TRBJ1-1; tentative D call: TRBD1 (5 bases). The germline V and J ends were trimmed by 3 bases and 11 bases, with 19 bases remaining between them. CDR3 length: 13 residues. Germline V gives CDR1 GTSNPN, CDR2 SVGIG (reference sequence). For the CDR3, the DNA is TGTGCCTGGAGAGCCCACCTTTCAGGGTTCGCTTTCTTT. Amino acid sequence: CAWRAHLSGFAFF.

This clone was seen a single time. This rearrangement joins TRBV7-2 to TRBJ2-7; D possibly corresponds to TRBD1 (5 bases). V lost 5 bases and J lost 1, with 6 bases in between. CDR1 is SGHTA and CDR2 is FQGNSA in the germline V gene. The length of the CDR3 is 12 residues. The CDR3 sequence is CASSRTSYEQYF. DNA for the CDR3: TGTGCCAGCAGCCGGACATCCTACGAGCAGTACTTC.

The sample holds one count of this clone. The chain carries TRBV19 and TRBJ2-3; 10 bases agree with TRBD2. V lost 2 bases and J lost 5; bases outside the gene matches: 13. The CDR3 covers 18 residues. Looked up from germline, CDR1 is LNHDA and CDR2 is SQIVND (reference sequence). CDR3 in amino acids: CASSIRERGGSMLDTQYF. The CDR3 nucleotides are TGTGCCAGTAGTATAAGGGAGCGGGGGGGCTCAATGTTAGATACGCAGTATTTT.

The V gene is TRBV7-9, the J gene TRBJ2-1, with TRBD2 identical over 8 bases. With 5 bases clipped from V and 2 bases from J, the junction kept 5 bases outside the gene matches. CDR3 size: 15 residues. Germline values: CDR1 SEHNR, CDR2 FQNEAQ (reference sequence). The CDR3 bases are TGTGCCAGCAGCGGCGGGAGGACGGCCTACAATGAGCAGTTCTTC. Translated, it gives CASSGGRTAYNEQFF. Drawing the rest from reference TRBV7-9 and TRBJ2-1, the complete variable domain is DTGVSQNPRHKITKRGQNVTFRCDPISEHNRLYWYRQTLGQGPEFLTYFQNEAQLEKSRLLSDRFSAERPKGSFSTLEIQRTEQGDSAMYLCASSGGRTAYNEQFFGPGTRLTVL.